The next 18 T cell receptor beta chains were all read from a single sample in a study of shared clonotypes between healthy human individuals. Repertoires were generated with immunoSEQ multiplex PCR, while TCRdb's copy carries only in-frame clones and drops some. Counted here are about 2 million clones, 85% to 95% occurring once; the ten biggest clones make up approximately 0.13%. The sample was naive CD4+ T cells sorted from blood. Subset noted: CD45RA+ positively selected. The receptors here all came from a man younger than 35 in good health.

The rearrangement uses TRBV7-9 and TRBJ1-1; maybe TRBD1 (5 bases). Trimming removed 4 bases at V and 4 bases at J, with 10 bases between. The CDR3 extends over 13 amino acids. CDR1 is SEHNR, CDR2 FQNEAQ, per germline (reference sequence). The CDR3 loop reads CASSSREGTEAFF. DNA for the CDR3: TGTGCCAGCAGCTCCAGGGAGGGCACTGAAGCTTTCTTT.

The chain combines TRBV6-6 with TRBJ1-2; maybe TRBD1 (5 bases). V was clipped by 4 bases and J by 7 bases, with 10 bases between them. Per germline, CDR1 MNHNY and CDR2 SVGAGI (reference sequence). The CDR3 spans 12 residues. CDR3 loop: CASSSSGGGYTF. CDR3 coding DNA: TGTGCCAGCAGTTCCTCGGGGGGTGGCTACACCTTC.

The J gene is TRBJ2-7, the V gene TRBV6-1; maybe TRBD2 (6 bases). The germline V gene encodes CDR1 MNHNS and CDR2 SASEGT. V dropped 6 bases and J dropped 1 base, with 16 bases sitting between them. The CDR3 is made up of 15 amino acids. The CDR3 DNA reads TGTGCCAGCAGCCTTAAGGGACTCGAATCCTACGAGCAGTACTTC. Translation: CASSLKGLESYEQYF.

Note on this clone: The junction differs from germline at one of its ends, possibly a read error. The V gene is TRBV7-7, the J gene TRBJ2-7; possibly TRBD2 for D (5 bases). Germline V lookup: CDR1 SSHAT, CDR2 FNYEAQ (reference sequence). CDR3 length: 14 residues. CDR3 coding DNA: TGTGCTAGCAGCTTAGCCTACCGAGGAGGCGAGCAGTACTTC. Translated: CASSLAYRGGEQYF.

This chain joins TRBV5-6 and TRBJ2-2; 9 nucleotides agree with TRBD1. The CDR3 sequence is 17 residues long. J gave up 10 bases and V 6 bases, and 19 bases lay outside the gene matches. Germline CDR1 reads SGHDT; CDR2 reads YYEEEE. The CDR3 region has the DNA TGTGCCAGCATCCCTTCTTACAGGGGGCTTAGAGACGAGGAGCTGTTTTTT. Translating gives CASIPSYRGLRDEELFF.

The chain combines TRBV2 with TRBJ1-5; D is ambiguous. Per the germline V gene, CDR1 is SNHLY and CDR2 is FYNNEI. Trimming removed 7 bases from V and 1 base from J, with 14 bases in between. CDR3 length: 15 amino acids. The CDR3 is CASNILGMSNQPQHF. The CDR3 DNA is TGTGCCAGCAATATCCTAGGGATGAGCAATCAGCCCCAGCATTTT. The full variable domain, rest sourced from reference TRBV2 and TRBJ1-5, is EPEVTQTPSHQVTQMGQEVILRCVPISNHLYFYWYRQILGQKVEFLVSFYNNEISEKSEIFDDQFSVERPDGSNFTLKIRSTKLEDSAMYFCASNILGMSNQPQHFGDGTRLSIL.

The V and J genes are TRBV2 and TRBJ1-1, with 7 bases fitting TRBD1. The length of the CDR3 is 14 residues. Germline CDR1 reads SNHLY; CDR2 reads FYNNEI. With 6 bases clipped from V and 1 base from J, the junction kept 5 bases outside the gene matches. The CDR3 sequence is CASRAGTANTEAFF. The CDR3 DNA is TGTGCCAGCAGGGCCGGGACAGCGAACACTGAAGCTTTCTTT.

This clone was seen many times. The CDR3 region is CASRDRGENSPLHF. The DNA of the CDR3 is TGTGCCAGTAGGGACAGGGGGGAAAATTCACCCCTCCACTTT. The gene calls are TRBV19 and TRBJ1-6; 10 bases fit TRBD1. CDR1 and CDR2 (germline): LNHDA, SQIVND (reference sequence). The CDR3 contains 14 residues. Trimming took 6 bases from V and 7 from J; bases not matched to a gene: 3.

The chain employs TRBV27 and TRBJ2-6; the D gene could be TRBD1 or TRBD2 (5 bases each). CDR1 and CDR2 (germline): MNHEY, SMNVEV (reference sequence). The V and J ends lost 3 bases and 2 bases respectively, with 8 bases between them. This CDR3 is 15 amino acids long. CDR3 in DNA: TGTGCCAGCAGTTTTAGAGGGGCTGGGGCCAACGTCCTGACTTTC. It yields the protein CASSFRGAGANVLTF.

This sequence joins TRBV6-6 and TRBJ1-2; no clear D. CDR3 length: 14 amino acids. The germline V gene has CDR1 MNHNY and CDR2 SVGAGI (reference sequence). V was clipped by 6 bases and J by 5 bases, with 16 bases between them. The CDR3 reads CASRAEGILYGYTF. In nucleotides, the CDR3 is TGTGCCAGCAGAGCCGAGGGTATTCTATATGGCTACACCTTC.

This chain links TRBV6-5 with TRBJ1-6, with 8 bases fitting TRBD1. Germline-derived CDR1 and CDR2 are MNHEY and SVGAGI. Losses at the gene ends were 2 bases for V and 7 bases for J; bases not matched to a gene: 7. This CDR3 comprises 16 residues. The CDR3 sequence: CASSYRFNRGNSPLHF. The CDR3 coding sequence is TGTGCCAGCAGTTACCGTTTTAACAGGGGGAATTCACCCCTCCACTTT.

The gene calls are TRBV28 and TRBJ2-7; 10 bases align to TRBD1. The CDR3 runs to 14 residues. CDR1 is MDHEN and CDR2 is SYDVKM in the germline V gene. The V gene end was trimmed by 7 bases and the J gene end by 3 bases; junction bases not matched to a gene: 6. Here the CDR3 DNA reads TGTGCCAGCATCTCCGGGACAGGGGTCTACGAGCAGTACTTC. Its protein product is CASISGTGVYEQYF.

This clone came up once. The chain joins TRBV6-5 to TRBJ2-2; 7 bases line up with TRBD2. The CDR3 is made up of 15 amino acids. With V trimmed by 7 bases and J by 3 bases, 8 bases remained unmatched. CDR1 MNHEY and CDR2 SVGAGI come from the germline V gene. The chain's CDR3 is CASTRTSEHTGELFF. As DNA, the CDR3 is TGTGCCAGCACCAGGACTAGTGAGCACACCGGGGAGCTGTTTTTT.

The V and J genes are TRBV7-2 and TRBJ2-7, with 7 bases lining up with TRBD2. V gave up 5 bases and J gave up 6 bases; unmatched junction bases: 10. The germline V gene encodes CDR1 SGHTA and CDR2 FQGNSA. CDR3 size: 14 residues. The DNA for the CDR3 is TGTGCCAGCAGCCCCACTAGCGAGGTCGGCGAGCAGTACTTC. It is translated as CASSPTSEVGEQYF.

In DNA, the CDR3 is TGTGCAAGTCGCTTGGCAGGAGGAAGGGATCAGCCCCAGCATTTT. Encoded protein: CASRLAGGRDQPQHF. The chain joins TRBV12-2 to TRBJ1-5. TRBV12-2 is tagged as a pseudogene. The CDR3 has 15 residues.

This chain uses TRBV7-2 with TRBJ1-2; a weak D match, TRBD1 (5 bases). Germline CDR1 and CDR2: SGHTA and FQGNSA. The CDR3 is made up of 13 amino acids. Trimming cost V 1 base and J 8 bases, with 11 bases left between them. The chain's CDR3 is CASSLEGLDGYTF. The CDR3 DNA sequence: TGTGCCAGCAGCTTAGAGGGGCTCGACGGCTACACCTTC.

The rearrangement joins TRBV19 to TRBJ2-3, with a weak D call TRBD1 (5 bases). Germline CDR1 LNHDA, CDR2 SQIVND (reference sequence). Trimming took 5 bases from V and 2 from J, leaving 11 bases between them. The CDR3 length is 14 residues. CDR3 loop: CASSEQAITDTQYF. CDR3 bases: TGTGCCAGTAGTGAACAGGCAATCACAGATACGCAGTATTTT.

Comment on this clone: Other DNA variants within this sample encode the same CDR3. V usage is TRBV2 and J usage is TRBJ1-5; TRBD1 might be the D (6 bases). Germline CDR1 reads SNHLY; CDR2 reads FYNNEI. This CDR3 has 13 amino acids. Trimming pared 7 bases from V and 2 bases from J, leaving 9 bases between. In DNA, the CDR3 is TGTGCCAGCAAGGGGGAGGGCAATCAGCCCCAGCATTTT. Its protein product is CASKGEGNQPQHF.